These 15 T cell receptor beta chains share one sample of origin, sequenced in a study of blood T cell repertoires in COVID-19. Assay used: immunoSEQ multiplex PCR; TCRdb lists only in-frame clones, some missing. Of 150,000 to 200,000 clones in the sample, roughly 82% were seen once. The sample comprised PBMCs or T cells enriched from blood (not recorded which). These receptors were collected from a man between 45 and 60 years old who had recovered from COVID-19.

The gene calls are TRBV5-1 and TRBJ2-2; a possible D gene is TRBD1 (6 bases). Germline loops: CDR1 SGHRS, CDR2 YFSETQ. V was cut by 3 bases and J by 6 bases, with 21 bases left in between. The CDR3 is 17 residues long. The CDR3 here is CASSSTGTNLSPGELFF. Here the CDR3 DNA reads TGCGCCAGCAGCTCAACCGGGACAAACCTTAGTCCCGGGGAGCTGTTTTTT.

The chain is built from TRBV3-1 (or the pseudogene TRBV3-2) and TRBJ1-1; 10 bases line up with TRBD1. Germline values: CDR1 LGHDT, CDR2 YNNKEL (reference sequence). Unmatched junction bases numbered 4, after V lost 1 base and J lost 8 bases. This CDR3 has 14 amino acids. The CDR3 DNA sequence: TGTGCCAGCAGCCAAGGGACAGGGGGAACAGAAGCTTTCTTT. Its protein product is CASSQGTGGTEAFF.

Comments on this clone: The sample holds other DNA sequences that translate to the same CDR3. The chain joins TRBV6-5 to TRBJ1-5; TRBD1 matches at 10 bases. Germline values: CDR1 MNHEY, CDR2 SVGAGI. This CDR3 contains 14 residues. The trim removed 6 bases at V and 6 bases at J, leaving 5 bases unmatched. CDR3 in amino acids: CASRRDRGGQPQHF. The CDR3 DNA reads TGTGCCAGCAGAAGGGACAGGGGTGGTCAGCCCCAGCATTTT.

In its sample, this clone was seen once. The CDR3 reads CASSQVPDYGYTF. In nucleotides, the CDR3 is TGTGCCAGCAGCCAAGTCCCAGACTATGGCTACACCTTC. This chain connects TRBV3-1 (or the pseudogene TRBV3-2) to TRBJ1-2, with no clear D. The CDR3 is made up of 13 amino acids. V was trimmed by 1 base and J by 3 bases, leaving 6 bases between them. In germline, CDR1 is LGHDT, CDR2 YNNKEL (reference sequence).

The chain joins TRBV2 to TRBJ2-1; D perhaps matches TRBD1 (6 bases). The V end was cut by 5 bases, the J end by 6 bases, with 20 bases between. CDR1 SNHLY and CDR2 FYNNEI come from the germline V gene. This CDR3 region has 16 residues. The chain's CDR3 is CASSPLPGVGVNEQFF. The DNA of the CDR3 is TGTGCCAGCAGTCCACTTCCAGGGGTCGGAGTCAATGAGCAGTTCTTC. The full variable domain, rest sourced from reference TRBV2 and TRBJ2-1, is EPEVTQTPSHQVTQMGQEVILRCVPISNHLYFYWYRQILGQKVEFLVSFYNNEISEKSEIFDDQFSVERPDGSNFTLKIRSTKLEDSAMYFCASSPLPGVGVNEQFFGPGTRLTVL.

The V gene is TRBV3-1 (or the pseudogene TRBV3-2), the J gene TRBJ2-2; D might be TRBD2 (5 bases). The V end was cut by 2 bases, the J end by 2 bases, with 9 bases between. The germline V gene encodes CDR1 LGHDT and CDR2 YNNKEL (reference sequence). The length of the CDR3 is 15 residues. The CDR3 sequence is CASSQLRTNTGELFF. The CDR3 DNA sequence: TGTGCCAGCAGCCAACTCAGGACTAACACCGGGGAGCTGTTTTTT.

The chain carries TRBV18 and TRBJ1-6, with TRBD1 identical over 7 bases. Germline values: CDR1 KGHSH, CDR2 LQKENI. With 5 bases clipped from V and 11 bases from J, the junction kept 12 bases outside the gene matches. This CDR3 is built from 15 residues. CDR3 protein: CASSVNTGDSAPLHF. CDR3 nucleotides: TGTGCCAGCTCAGTAAACACAGGGGATTCAGCACCCCTCCACTTT.

The table lists this clone with a count of one. The V call is TRBV18, the J call TRBJ2-7, with 13 bases matching TRBD2. CDR1 and CDR2 (germline): KGHSH, LQKENI. V lost 3 bases and J lost 6; bases outside the gene matches: 5. The CDR3 loop spans 15 amino acids. CDR3 DNA: TGTGCCAGCTCACCGACTAGCGGGGGGTCTGGCGAGCAGTACTTC. Its protein is CASSPTSGGSGEQYF.

The V gene is TRBV28, the J gene TRBJ1-5; 8 bases match TRBD1. The germline gives CDR1 MDHEN, CDR2 SYDVKM. The V gene end was trimmed by 6 bases and the J gene end by 6 bases; junction bases not matched to a gene: 10. This CDR3 is 15 amino acids long. CDR3 region: CASSRVTGGFQPQHF. CDR3 nucleotide sequence: TGTGCCAGCAGCCGGGTAACAGGGGGGTTTCAGCCCCAGCATTTT. The variable domain in full, completed from reference TRBV28 and TRBJ1-5, reads DVKVTQSSRYLVKRTGEKVFLECVQDMDHENMFWYRQDPGLGLRLIYFSYDVKMKEKGDIPEGYSVSREKKERFSLILESASTNQTSMYLCASSRVTGGFQPQHFGDGTRLSIL.

V and J are TRBV5-1 and TRBJ2-7; unclear D gene. Germline CDR1 reads SGHRS; CDR2 reads YFSETQ. V was pared by 4 bases and J by 7 bases, with 15 bases between. The CDR3 consists of 13 residues. This CDR3 is CASSPQKSWEQYF. CDR3 bases: TGCGCCAGCAGCCCGCAAAAGAGTTGGGAGCAGTACTTC. Full variable domain (remainder filled in from reference TRBV5-1 and TRBJ2-7): KAGVTQTPRYLIKTRGQQVTLSCSPISGHRSVSWYQQTPGQGLQFLFEYFSETQRNKGNFPGRFSGRQFSNSRSEMNVSTLELGDSALYLCASSPQKSWEQYFGPGTRLTVT.

This CDR3 is CASSTPRANNQPQHF. The CDR3 DNA reads TGTGCCAGTAGTACCCCGCGGGCTAACAATCAGCCCCAGCATTTT. The chain carries TRBV19 and TRBJ1-5; D unclear. V gave up 4 bases and J gave up 3 bases, with 13 bases separating them. From germline, CDR1 is LNHDA and CDR2 SQIVND (reference sequence). The CDR3 has 15 residues.

The CDR3 region is CATNPTGRKGNTIYF. The CDR3 nucleotides read TGTGCCACCAACCCGACAGGGAGGAAGGGAAACACCATATATTTT. The chain couples TRBV10-3 to TRBJ1-3; 7 bases fit TRBD1. The V gene end was trimmed by 10 bases and the J gene end by 4 bases; junction bases not matched to a gene: 13. The CDR3 spans 15 residues. Germline V gives CDR1 ENHRY, CDR2 SYGVKD.

Points on this clone: The junction and the germline gene differ at one end; a read error may be behind it. The CDR3 loop is CSVVAGGPGIF. Here the CDR3 DNA reads TGCAGCGTTGTGGCGGGGGGGCCAGGTATCTTC. The chain couples TRBV29-1 to TRBJ2-1; 9 positions match TRBD2. This CDR3 is built from 11 residues. The germline CDR1 and CDR2 sequences are SQVTM and ANQGSEA.

The chain carries TRBV6-5 and TRBJ2-3, with TRBD2 identical over 10 bases. With V trimmed by 5 bases and J by 6 bases, 8 bases remained unmatched. CDR3 size: 15 residues. CDR1 MNHEY and CDR2 SVGAGI come from the germline V gene. CDR3: CASSRLAGKWDTQYF. The CDR3 DNA is TGTGCCAGCAGTCGACTAGCGGGCAAGTGGGATACGCAGTATTTT.

The V call is TRBV7-8, the J call TRBJ1-2; the match to TRBD1 covers 8 bases. Per germline, CDR1 SGHVS and CDR2 FQNEAQ. CDR3 length equals 15 residues. The J segment lost 3 bases and the V segment lost 5 bases, leaving 8 bases of the junction unmatched. The CDR3 region has the DNA TGTGCCAGCAGCAGAGGGACAGGCGGGGACTATGGCTACACCTTC. This gives the protein CASSRGTGGDYGYTF.